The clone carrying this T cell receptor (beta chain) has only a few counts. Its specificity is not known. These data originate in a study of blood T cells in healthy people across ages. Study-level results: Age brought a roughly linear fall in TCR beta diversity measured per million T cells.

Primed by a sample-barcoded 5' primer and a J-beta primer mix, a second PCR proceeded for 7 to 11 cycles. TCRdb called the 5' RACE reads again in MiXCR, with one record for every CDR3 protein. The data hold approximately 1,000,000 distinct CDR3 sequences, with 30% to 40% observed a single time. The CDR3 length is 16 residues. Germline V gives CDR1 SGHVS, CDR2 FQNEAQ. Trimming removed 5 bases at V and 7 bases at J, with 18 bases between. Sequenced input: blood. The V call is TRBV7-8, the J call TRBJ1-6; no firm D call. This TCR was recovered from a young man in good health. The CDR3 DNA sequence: TGTGCCAGCAGCATCCCATCTAAGGGCTCGAATTCACCCCTCCACTTT. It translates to CASSIPSKGSNSPLHF.